This T cell receptor (beta chain) appears in the sequencing data of a study of blood T cell repertoires in COVID-19. Study-wide background: There were acute and convalescent COVID-19 samples, and they came from the United States, Italy and Spain. T cells, B-cell-depleted T cells, or PBMCs supplied cDNA or gDNA.

Original analysis: Estimates of nucleated cell counts were drawn from the amplification of reference gene primers. Sequenced by immunoSEQ multiplex PCR; TCRdb stores in-frame clones only, minus some. Clone size and the V and J calls come from that table; the DNA yielded D and trimming. The data hold some 60,000 clones, with roughly 80% observed a single time. This CDR3 is built from 15 residues. Germline trimming cut 3 bases from V and 0 bases from J; bases unmatched to any gene: 2. Germline CDR1 SGHRS, CDR2 YFSETQ. The TCR sequence derives from a human donor in a cohort sampled during active COVID-19. Input material: peripheral blood. This rearrangement joins TRBV5-1 to TRBJ2-2; 7 bases fit TRBD1. The CDR3 here is CASSSDRANTGELFF. The DNA for the CDR3 is TGCGCCAGCAGCTCCGACAGGGCGAACACCGGGGAGCTGTTTTTT.